Below, one T cell receptor (beta chain) is given with its context. The antigen is not known. These data originate in a study of beta chain features in type 1 diabetes. The germline V gene has CDR1 MDHEN and CDR2 SYDVKM. The V end was cut by 5 bases, the J end by 0 bases, with 16 bases between. This CDR3 comprises 16 residues. Purity exceeding 95% was reached by all sorted populations. The isolated RNA, all of it, was reverse transcribed, so expressed TCRB transcripts were what got sequenced. Reads from naive, central memory and regulatory T cell samples averaged around 3.6 million. Produced via immunoSEQ multiplex PCR; TCRdb's table is partial and in-frame only. The sample has under 950,000 clones; around a sixth are singletons. Study-wide results and limits: Type 1 diabetes patients had VDJ junctions that carried fewer insertions and more deletions. These data did not resolve whether HLA type affects TCRB rearrangement.

Sequencing input: naive CD4+ T cells from blood. The sequence derives from a woman in her late teens or twenties in good health. The chain joins TRBV28 to TRBJ1-2, with D perhaps matching TRBD1 (5 bases). The CDR3 protein is CASSTAGRGPNYGYTF. DNA of the CDR3: TGTGCCAGCAGTACAGCGGGGAGGGGACCTAACTATGGCTACACCTTC.